This is a list of T cell receptor beta chains from one sample in a study of technical replicates of blood from a few donors. Sequencing was performed with immunoSEQ multiplex PCR; in TCRdb, only in-frame clones are kept and a portion is missing. The data show about 100,000 clones, approximately 95% seen once. The sample consisted of T cells isolated from PBMCs. Every receptor here comes from a human donor in good health. Both conserved end residues are part of each CDR3. The D gene is left open where the match is weak. Clone size is stated in some rows and not others, as once, few, many or a class when expanded.

TRBV5-6	.	.	TRBJ2-1	CASSPVNNEQFF	TGTGCCAGCAGCCCGGTAAACAATGAGCAGTTCTTC
TRBV4-1	once	.	TRBJ2-5	CASSRPSDTLGETQYF	TGCGCCAGCAGCCGCCCTTCGGACACGCTCGGGGAGACCCAGTACTTC
TRBV30	.	TRBD1	TRBJ2-6	CAWSALRQGLLRGANVLTF	TGTGCCTGGAGTGCCCTGAGACAGGGGCTGCTAAGGGGGGCCAACGTCCTGACTTTC
TRBV2	.	.	TRBJ2-5	CASIPPGMTQYF	TGTGCCAGCATCCCCCCGGGAATGACCCAGTACTTC
TRBV25-1	.	TRBD2	TRBJ2-1	CASSDLGLADYNEQFF	TGTGCCAGCAGTGACCTGGGACTAGCGGATTACAATGAGCAGTTCTTC
TRBV15	.	TRBD2	TRBJ2-2	CATSSRLASTGELFF	TGTGCCACCAGCAGCCGACTAGCGAGTACCGGGGAGCTGTTTTTT
TRBV4-2	few	TRBD2	TRBJ2-3	CASSQEVRLAGYTDTQYF	TGTGCCAGCAGCCAAGAAGTCAGGCTAGCGGGTTACACAGATACGCAGTATTTT
TRBV4-2	few	TRBD1	TRBJ1-1	CASSQVQGLENTEAFF	TGTGCCAGCAGCCAAGTACAGGGGCTCGAAAACACTGAAGCTTTCTTT
TRBV7-9	.	TRBD2	TRBJ2-1	CASSDRTSRYNEQFF	TGTGCCAGCAGCGATCGGACTAGCAGATACAATGAGCAGTTCTTC
TRBV19	once	TRBD1	TRBJ2-7	CASSLGQGGTEQYF	TGTGCCAGTAGTCTGGGACAGGGAGGAACCGAGCAGTACTTC
TRBV2	.	.	TRBJ1-5	CASSLGGSNQPQHF	TGTGCCAGCAGCCTAGGGGGAAGCAATCAGCCCCAGCATTTT
TRBV5-1	once	.	TRBJ1-2	CASSLVGGGNYGYTF	TGCGCCAGCAGCTTGGTTGGCGGCGGGAATTATGGCTACACCTTC
TRBV2	.	.	TRBJ2-1	CASSERGYNEQFF	TGTGCCAGCAGTGAGAGGGGGTACAATGAGCAGTTCTTC
TRBV11-3	once	TRBD1	TRBJ2-1	CASSSGTGEKLEDEQFF	TGTGCCAGCAGCAGTGGGACAGGGGAGAAACTAGAAGATGAGCAGTTCTTC
TRBV6-6	.	TRBD1	TRBJ1-2	CASSYSKRQGDYGYTF	TGTGCCAGCAGTTACTCTAAGCGACAGGGGGACTATGGCTACACCTTC
TRBV6-4	.	.	TRBJ2-2	CASSAQEAGELFF	TGTGCCAGCAGTGCCCAGGAAGCCGGGGAGCTGTTTTTT
TRBV27	.	.	TRBJ1-5	CASSLYGEVQPQHF	TGTGCCAGCAGTTTGTACGGGGAAGTTCAGCCCCAGCATTTT
TRBV7-2	.	.	TRBJ2-1	CASSYLRVSSYNEQFF	TGTGCCAGCAGCTATTTGCGGGTGAGCTCCTACAATGAGCAGTTCTTC
TRBV9	.	TRBD2	TRBJ2-7	CASSVGGSSYEQYF	TGTGCCAGCAGCGTAGGCGGGAGCTCCTACGAGCAGTACTTC